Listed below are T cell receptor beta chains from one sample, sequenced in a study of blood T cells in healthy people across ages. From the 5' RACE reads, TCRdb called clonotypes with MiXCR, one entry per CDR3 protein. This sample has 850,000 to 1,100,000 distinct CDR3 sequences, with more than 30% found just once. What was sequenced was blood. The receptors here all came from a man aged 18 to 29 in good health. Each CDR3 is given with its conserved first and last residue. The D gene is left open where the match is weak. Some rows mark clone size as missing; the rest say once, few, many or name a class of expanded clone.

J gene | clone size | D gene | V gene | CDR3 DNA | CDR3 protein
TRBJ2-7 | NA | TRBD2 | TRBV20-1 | TGCAGTGCCCCCGGGGGGGTTTACTACGAGCAGTACTTC | CSAPGGVYYEQYF
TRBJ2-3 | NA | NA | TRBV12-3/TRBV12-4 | TGTGCCAGCAAAATGAGCGGGAGCACAGATACGCAGTATTTT | CASKMSGSTDTQYF
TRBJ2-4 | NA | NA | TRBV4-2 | TGTGCCAGCAGCCAAGACAGTGGGGGGCGGGAAAACATTCAGTACTTC | CASSQDSGGRENIQYF
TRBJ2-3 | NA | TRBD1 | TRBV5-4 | TGTGCCAGCAGCCCAGGATCCTCCGGGACAGGGACAGATACGCAGTATTTT | CASSPGSSGTGTDTQYF
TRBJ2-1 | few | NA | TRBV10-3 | TGTGCCACCATCAAGGCAGACTACAATGAGCAGTTCTTC | CATIKADYNEQFF
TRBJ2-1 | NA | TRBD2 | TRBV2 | TGTGCCAGCAGCCTGGGACTAGCGGGTCCAAAGTTCTTC | CASSLGLAGPKFF
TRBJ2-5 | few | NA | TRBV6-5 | TGTGCCAGCAGGAGCCCTAGAGAGGGTATAAAGACCCAGTACTTC | CASRSPREGIKTQYF
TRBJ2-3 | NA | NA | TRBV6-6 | TGTGCCAGCAGTTACGCCCGAGGCGGCAACACAGATACGCAGTATTTT | CASSYARGGNTDTQYF
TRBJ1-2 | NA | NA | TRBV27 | TGTGCCAGCAGTCAAGGACGTAAGAACTATGGCTACACCTTC | CASSQGRKNYGYTF
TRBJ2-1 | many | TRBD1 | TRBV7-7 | TGTGCTAGCAGCTTAGGACAGGACGTAGGTGAGCAGTTCTTC | CASSLGQDVGEQFF
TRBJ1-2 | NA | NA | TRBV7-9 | TGTGCCAGCAGCTTTGACGGGAGGCTATTTAGGGATGGCTACACCTTC | CASSFDGRLFRDGYTF
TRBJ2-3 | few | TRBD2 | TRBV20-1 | TGCAGTGCTACGACTAGCGGGGCCGCAGATACGCAGTATTTT | CSATTSGAADTQYF